This T cell receptor beta chain was retrieved from a study of cytomegalovirus exposure and HLA in healthy donors. Findings of the study overall: Donor immune exposure was known only as CMV serostatus. Researchers catalogued over 150 TCR beta chains as cytomegalovirus-associated.

This CDR3 is 13 amino acids long. V lost 2 bases and J 3 bases, leaving 8 bases between the germline ends. Germline V gene sequence: CDR1 SGHRS, CDR2 YFSETQ. Use of 60 Vbeta and 13 Jbeta primers characterized the PCR. The method was immunoSEQ multiplex PCR; TCRdb's version includes in-frame clones alone and lacks a portion of them. The table has roughly 120,000 clones, about four fifths seen once; the top ten hold approximately 3.1%. This clone was detected once. Its matching antigen is unknown. V and J are TRBV5-1 and TRBJ1-1; D call uncertain. Sequencing was carried out using PBMCs. The source of this sequence is a young woman in good health and CMV-seropositive. CDR3 bases: TGCGCCAGCAGCTTAGTCGGAGACACTGAAGCTTTCTTT. It codes for CASSLVGDTEAFF.